The following is a T cell receptor (beta chain) sequence with its context. Its specific antigen is unknown. Per-base qualities were not stored, and no clone one base away is much larger. The data were obtained in a study of naive and memory T cell subsets (dated by TCRdb to the late 2010s). With regard to the full study: In the figure summarizing the skin biopsy and whole blood samples, roughly 10 blood donors, 7 tuberculin skin test biopsies and 3 saline control biopsies were reported. PCR2 was typically performed as a SYBR Green qPCR that was stopped at a set threshold, although end-point PCR (approximately 6 cycles) could be used instead for low-input samples.

CDR1 and CDR2 (SEHNR, FQNEAQ) derive from the germline V gene (reference sequence). The germline V end is reduced by 1 base and the J end by 6 bases; junction bases left unmatched: 4. The CDR3 spans 15 residues, from the cysteine through the phenylalanine. The only DNA kept is the CDR3, 45 bases in frame from the first base. Broad study findings and their caveats: The RNA-based method was acknowledged to be potentially sensitive to changes in TCR transcripts with T cell activation and differentiation.

The study reported a robust and sensitive protocol to amplify, sequence and analyze TCRs, based on 3' ligation of a UMI-containing oligonucleotide to TCR cDNA. Whole blood analysis involved drawing under 3 ml of peripheral blood from adult healthy volunteers into Tempus tubes and then extracting RNA following the manufacturer's instructions. Before reverse transcription, total RNA that had not been cell sorted was treated with RQ1 DNase, with a target input of roughly 1 to 1,100 ng. Libraries were prepared from skin biopsies and whole blood so that pipeline robustness could be tested in samples in which T cells form a minority population. Receptor amplification or capture employed UMI-ligation and nested PCR. The ligated cDNA was amplified in four rounds of PCR with nested alpha and beta constant region primers together with the SP2 primer. For the blood and skin samples, reverse transcription of TCR RNA was done with SuperScript IV along with alpha and beta constant region primers. An oligonucleotide carrying the Illumina SP2 primer and a UMI was ligated to the 3' end of the cDNA by means of T4 RNA ligase 1. The 12-nucleotide UMI was composed of two random hexamers separated by an eight-base spacer, which was included to prevent hairpin formation. From the second PCR onward, the TCR alpha and beta chain libraries were handled separately, and dual indexing was used for multiplexing. After pooling, the indexed libraries were analyzed by capillary electrophoresis and sequenced on either an Illumina MiSeq or NextSeq. To boost base diversity and improve cluster recognition, PhiX DNA at 5-7% was spiked into the libraries. On the authors' methods: UMIs were extracted from read 2 by Demultiplexor and combined with the TCR sequence from read 1, and reads were split according to sample indices. Decombinator identified V and J genes and V-J junctions and gave each TCR a five-part identifier that included V and J deletions. Collapsinator used UMIs to correct sequencing errors and PCR amplification heterogeneity, yielding UMI-based abundance per TCR. CDR3Translator turned identifiers into nucleotide sequence, translated the nucleotide sequence into amino acids, and pulled out CDR3 regions based on terminal motifs. After normalization to the amount of input RNA, the error-corrected alpha and beta TCR counts from blood and from skin were compared. TCRdb passed the public sequencing reads through fastp at Q25 and MiXCR, retaining productive beta sequences. Identical CDR3 proteins give one entry, which carries the most common genes and DNA. It is TCRdb's table, rather than the study itself, that gives the V and J calls and clone size. This sample is represented by around 24,000 distinct CDR3 sequences; around 5.2% of them were singletons. The ten largest clones take up around 7% of the sample.

The chain was built from TRBV7-9 and TRBJ2-7; a stretch of 12 junction bases matches TRBD1. Sequences were obtained from blood. This TCR was recovered from an adult in good health. CDR3 sequence: CASSLVGTGGGEQYF. Read as DNA, the sequence is TGTGCCAGCAGCTTAGTAGGGACAGGGGGCGGCGAGCAGTACTTC.